This TCR beta chain was sequenced for a study of radiotherapy plus CTLA-4 blockade in lung cancer. The repertoire was sequenced with immunoSEQ multiplex PCR; TCRdb's copy has only in-frame clones and lacks some. The sample records 84,000 or so clones, around 81% being singletons. A word on this clone: Antigen specificity is unknown.

Study-level results: It was early blood T cell clone dynamics, with interferon-beta, that reportedly best predicted response.

CDR1 SGHAT and CDR2 FQNNGV come from the germline V gene. V gave up 6 bases and J gave up 1 base; unmatched junction bases: 4. CDR3 length equals 14 residues. The genes are TRBV11-2 and TRBJ1-1, with 8 nucleotides matching TRBD1. This TCR was recovered from a human donor with non-small cell lung cancer that progressed on radiotherapy plus ipilimumab. Source: peripheral blood, taken from a patient treated with radiotherapy plus ipilimumab. CDR3 nucleotide sequence: TGTGCCAGCAGTCCTGACAGGGGGAACACTGAAGCTTTCTTT. It is translated as CASSPDRGNTEAFF. The entire variable domain, with the rest obtained from reference TRBV11-2 and TRBJ1-1, is as follows: EAGVAQSPRYKIIEKRQSVAFWCNPISGHATLYWYQQILGQGPKLLIQFQNNGVVDDSQLPKDRFSAERLKGVDSTLKIQPAKLEDSAVYLCASSPDRGNTEAFFGQGTRLTVV.